This T cell receptor beta chain came from a study of response to subunit inactivated influenza vaccine. General study points: It was the authors' suggestion that each seasonal influenza vaccination recruits few new T cells.

For this clonotype: Its antigen is undetermined.

Trimming took off 5 bases at V and 4 bases at J, with 21 bases between the two ends. CDR3 size: 17 residues. TCRdb recomputed calls from the RT-PCR reads with MiXCR, one row per CDR3 protein. The sample shows approximately 490,000 distinct CDR3 sequences, approximately 7.2% of them seen only once. The input for sequencing was PBMCs from blood, taken about 23 months after vaccination. This sequence was found in a man between 50 and 69 years old who received an inactivated influenza vaccine. The chain recombines TRBV12-3 or TRBV12-4 with TRBJ2-1; weak D call: TRBD2 (6 bases). As DNA, the CDR3 is TGTGCCAGCAGTCCACGCGGGATCACAGTCAATTACAATGAGCAGTTCTTC. Protein: CASSPRGITVNYNEQFF.